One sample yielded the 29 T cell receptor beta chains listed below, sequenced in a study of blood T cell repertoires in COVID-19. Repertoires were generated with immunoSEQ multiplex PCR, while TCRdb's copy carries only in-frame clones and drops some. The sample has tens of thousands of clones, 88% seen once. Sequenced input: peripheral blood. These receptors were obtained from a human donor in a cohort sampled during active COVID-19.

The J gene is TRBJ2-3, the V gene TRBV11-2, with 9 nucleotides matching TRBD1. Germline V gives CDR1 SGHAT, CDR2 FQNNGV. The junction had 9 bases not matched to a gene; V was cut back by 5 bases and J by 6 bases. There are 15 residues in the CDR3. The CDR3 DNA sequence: TGTGCCAGCAGCCCCAGAGGGACAGGGCTGGATACGCAGTATTTT. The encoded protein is CASSPRGTGLDTQYF.

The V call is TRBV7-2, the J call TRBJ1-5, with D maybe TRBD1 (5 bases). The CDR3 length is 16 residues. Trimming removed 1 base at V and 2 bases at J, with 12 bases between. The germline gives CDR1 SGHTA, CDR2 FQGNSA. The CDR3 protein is CASSLGSGGGNQPQHF. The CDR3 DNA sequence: TGTGCCAGCAGCTTAGGGTCCGGAGGGGGCAATCAGCCCCAGCATTTT. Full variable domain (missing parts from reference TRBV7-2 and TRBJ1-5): GAGVSQSPSNKVTEKGKDVELRCDPISGHTALYWYRQSLGQGLEFLIYFQGNSAPDKSGLPSDRFSAERTGGSVSTLTIQRTQQEDSAVYLCASSLGSGGGNQPQHFGDGTRLSIL.

CDR3 coding DNA: TGTGCCAGCAGTTCGGGACAGGGCGACACTGAAGCTTTCTTT. Its protein product is CASSSGQGDTEAFF. The chain links TRBV6-6 to TRBJ1-1, with 9 bases aligning to TRBD1. CDR3 length: 14 amino acids. V lost 4 bases to trimming and J lost 3 bases; unmatched junction nucleotides: 3. Germline-derived CDR1 and CDR2 are MNHNY and SVGAGI (reference sequence).

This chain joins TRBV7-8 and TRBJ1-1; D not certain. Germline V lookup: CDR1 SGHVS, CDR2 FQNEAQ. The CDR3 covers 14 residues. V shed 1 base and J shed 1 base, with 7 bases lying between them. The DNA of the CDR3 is TGTGCCAGCAGCTTAGGTTTCGGGAACACTGAAGCTTTCTTT. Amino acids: CASSLGFGNTEAFF.

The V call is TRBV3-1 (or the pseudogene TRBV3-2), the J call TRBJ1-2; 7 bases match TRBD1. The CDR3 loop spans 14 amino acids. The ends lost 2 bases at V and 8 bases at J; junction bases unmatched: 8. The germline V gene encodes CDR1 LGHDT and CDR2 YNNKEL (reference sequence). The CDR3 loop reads CASSQLPDRHGYTF. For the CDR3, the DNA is TGTGCCAGCAGCCAACTCCCGGACAGGCACGGCTACACCTTC.

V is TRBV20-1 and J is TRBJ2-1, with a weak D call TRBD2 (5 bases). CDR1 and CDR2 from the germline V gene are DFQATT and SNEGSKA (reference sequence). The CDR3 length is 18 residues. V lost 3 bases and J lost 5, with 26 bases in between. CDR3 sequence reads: CSASGEDPSTRGHNEQFF. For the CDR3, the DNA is TGCAGTGCTAGTGGGGAAGATCCTAGTACTCGAGGGCACAATGAGCAGTTCTTC.

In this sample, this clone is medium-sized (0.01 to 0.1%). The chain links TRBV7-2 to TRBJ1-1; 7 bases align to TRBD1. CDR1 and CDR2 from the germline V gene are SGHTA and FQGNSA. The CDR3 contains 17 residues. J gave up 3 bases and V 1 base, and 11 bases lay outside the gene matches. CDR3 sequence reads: CASSLGGQLGADTEAFF. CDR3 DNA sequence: TGTGCCAGCAGCTTAGGGGGACAGCTAGGGGCGGACACTGAAGCTTTCTTT.

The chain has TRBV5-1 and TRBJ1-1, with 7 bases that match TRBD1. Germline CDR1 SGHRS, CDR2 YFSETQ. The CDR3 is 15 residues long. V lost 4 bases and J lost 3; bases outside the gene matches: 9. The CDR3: CASSEGGAVYTEAFF. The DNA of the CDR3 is TGCGCCAGCAGCGAAGGGGGCGCGGTGTACACTGAAGCTTTCTTT. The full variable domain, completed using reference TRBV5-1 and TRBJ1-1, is KAGVTQTPRYLIKTRGQQVTLSCSPISGHRSVSWYQQTPGQGLQFLFEYFSETQRNKGNFPGRFSGRQFSNSRSEMNVSTLELGDSALYLCASSEGGAVYTEAFFGQGTRLTVV.

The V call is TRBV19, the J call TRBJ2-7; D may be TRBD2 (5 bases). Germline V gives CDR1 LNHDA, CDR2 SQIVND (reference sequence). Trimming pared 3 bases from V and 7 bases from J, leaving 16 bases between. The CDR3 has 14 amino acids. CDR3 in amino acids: CASSIGRGIGEQYF. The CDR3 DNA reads TGTGCCAGTAGTATCGGAAGAGGGATTGGGGAGCAGTACTTC. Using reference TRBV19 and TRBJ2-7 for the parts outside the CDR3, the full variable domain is DGGITQSPKYLFRKEGQNVTLSCEQNLNHDAMYWYRQDPGQGLRLIYYSQIVNDFQKGDIAEGYSVSREKKESFPLTVTSAQKNPTAFYLCASSIGRGIGEQYFGPGTRLTVT.

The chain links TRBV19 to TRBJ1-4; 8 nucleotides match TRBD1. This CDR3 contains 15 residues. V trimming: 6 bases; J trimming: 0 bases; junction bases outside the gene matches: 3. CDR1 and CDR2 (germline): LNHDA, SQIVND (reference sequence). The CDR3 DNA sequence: TGTGCCAGTAGCGCAGGGGGCACAACTAATGAAAAACTGTTTTTT. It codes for CASSAGGTTNEKLFF.

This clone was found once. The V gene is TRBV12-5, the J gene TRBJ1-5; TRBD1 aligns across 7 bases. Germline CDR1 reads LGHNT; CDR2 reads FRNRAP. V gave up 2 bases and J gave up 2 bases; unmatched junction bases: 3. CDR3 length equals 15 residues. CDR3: CASGLRTGGNQPQHF. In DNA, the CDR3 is TGTGCTAGTGGTTTGAGAACAGGGGGCAATCAGCCCCAGCATTTT.

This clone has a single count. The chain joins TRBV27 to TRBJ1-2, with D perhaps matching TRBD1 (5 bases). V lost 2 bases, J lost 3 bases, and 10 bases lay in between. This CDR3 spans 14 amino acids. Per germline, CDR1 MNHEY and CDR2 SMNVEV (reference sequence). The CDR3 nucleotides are TGTGCCAGCAGTTTAAGGGGTACCTACTATGGCTACACCTTC. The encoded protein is CASSLRGTYYGYTF.

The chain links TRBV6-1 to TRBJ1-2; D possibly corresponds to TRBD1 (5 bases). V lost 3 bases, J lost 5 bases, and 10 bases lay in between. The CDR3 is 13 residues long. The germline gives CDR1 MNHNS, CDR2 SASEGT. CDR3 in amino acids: CASSDRQFYGYTF. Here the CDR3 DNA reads TGTGCCAGCAGTGACCGACAGTTTTATGGCTACACCTTC.

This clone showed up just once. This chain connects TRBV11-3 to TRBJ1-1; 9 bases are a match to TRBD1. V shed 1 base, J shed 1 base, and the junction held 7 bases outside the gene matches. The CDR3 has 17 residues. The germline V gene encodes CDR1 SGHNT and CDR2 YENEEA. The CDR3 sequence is CASSLGRGQGQNTEAFF. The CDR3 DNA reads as TGTGCCAGCAGCTTAGGGCGTGGACAGGGGCAGAACACTGAAGCTTTCTTT. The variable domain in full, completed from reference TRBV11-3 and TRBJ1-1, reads EAGVVQSPRYKIIEKKQPVAFWCNPISGHNTLYWYLQNLGQGPELLIRYENEEAVDDSQLPKDRFSAERLKGVDSTLKIQPAELGDSAVYLCASSLGRGQGQNTEAFFGQGTRLTVV.

CDR3 coding DNA: TGCGCCAGCAGCCACAGGGGTAGGGAGAACACTGAAGCTTTCTTT. It is translated as CASSHRGRENTEAFF. The chain combines TRBV5-1 with TRBJ1-1; 7 bases agree with TRBD1. The V segment lost 4 bases and the J segment 1 base; nucleotides outside the gene matches: 7. Germline-derived CDR1 and CDR2 are SGHRS and YFSETQ. The CDR3 is 15 amino acids.

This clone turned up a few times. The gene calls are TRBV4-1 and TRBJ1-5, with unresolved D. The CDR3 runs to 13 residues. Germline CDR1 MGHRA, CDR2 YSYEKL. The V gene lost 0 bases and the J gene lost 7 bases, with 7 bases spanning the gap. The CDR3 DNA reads TGCGCCAGCAGCCAAGAATCCAGGCAGCCCCAGCATTTT. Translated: CASSQESRQPQHF.

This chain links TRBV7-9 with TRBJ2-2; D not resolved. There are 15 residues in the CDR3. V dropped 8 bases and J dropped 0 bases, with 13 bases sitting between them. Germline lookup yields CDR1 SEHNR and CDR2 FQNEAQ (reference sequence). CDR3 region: CASGIWQTNTGELFF. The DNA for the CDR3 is TGTGCCAGCGGCATCTGGCAGACGAACACCGGGGAGCTGTTTTTT.

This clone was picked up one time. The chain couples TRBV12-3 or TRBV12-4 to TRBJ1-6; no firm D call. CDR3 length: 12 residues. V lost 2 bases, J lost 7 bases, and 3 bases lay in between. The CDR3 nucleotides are TGTGCCAGCAGTTTACCGAATTCACCCCTCCACTTT. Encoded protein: CASSLPNSPLHF.

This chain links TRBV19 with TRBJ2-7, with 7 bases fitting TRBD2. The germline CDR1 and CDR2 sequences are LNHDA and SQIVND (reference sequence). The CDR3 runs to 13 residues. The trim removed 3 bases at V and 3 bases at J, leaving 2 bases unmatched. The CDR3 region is CASSIGGVYEQYF. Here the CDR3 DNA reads TGTGCCAGTAGTATTGGGGGGGTCTACGAGCAGTACTTC.

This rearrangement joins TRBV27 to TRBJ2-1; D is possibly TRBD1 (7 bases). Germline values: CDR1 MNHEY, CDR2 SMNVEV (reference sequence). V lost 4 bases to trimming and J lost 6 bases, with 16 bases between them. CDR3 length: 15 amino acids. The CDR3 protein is CASSSPGGLGNEQFF. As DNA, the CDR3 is TGTGCCAGCAGTTCACCAGGGGGGCTGGGCAATGAGCAGTTCTTC.

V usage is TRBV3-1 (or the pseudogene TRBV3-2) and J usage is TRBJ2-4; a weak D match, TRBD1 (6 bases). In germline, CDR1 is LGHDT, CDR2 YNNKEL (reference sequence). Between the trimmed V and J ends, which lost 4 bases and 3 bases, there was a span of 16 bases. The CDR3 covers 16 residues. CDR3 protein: CASSPKPGAGKNIQYF. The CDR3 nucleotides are TGTGCCAGCAGCCCTAAACCAGGGGCTGGCAAAAACATTCAGTACTTC.

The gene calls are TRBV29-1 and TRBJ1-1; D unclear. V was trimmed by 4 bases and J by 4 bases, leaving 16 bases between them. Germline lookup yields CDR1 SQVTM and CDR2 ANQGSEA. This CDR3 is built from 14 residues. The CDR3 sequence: CSVVEAKGVTEAFF. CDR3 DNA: TGCAGCGTTGTTGAGGCCAAGGGAGTCACTGAAGCTTTCTTT.

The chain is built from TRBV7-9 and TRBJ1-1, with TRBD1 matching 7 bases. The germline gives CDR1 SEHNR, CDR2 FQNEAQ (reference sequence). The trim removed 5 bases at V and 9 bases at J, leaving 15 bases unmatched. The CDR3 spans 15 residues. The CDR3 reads CASSPIQTTGRQAFF. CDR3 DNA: TGTGCCAGCAGCCCGATCCAAACGACAGGGCGCCAAGCTTTCTTT.

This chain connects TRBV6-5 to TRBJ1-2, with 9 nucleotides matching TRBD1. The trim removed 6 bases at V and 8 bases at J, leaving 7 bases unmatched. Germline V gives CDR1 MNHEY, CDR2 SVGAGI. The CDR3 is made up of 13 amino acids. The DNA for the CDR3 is TGTGCCAGCAGCATACAGGGGGCGCGAGGCTACACCTTC. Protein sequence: CASSIQGARGYTF.

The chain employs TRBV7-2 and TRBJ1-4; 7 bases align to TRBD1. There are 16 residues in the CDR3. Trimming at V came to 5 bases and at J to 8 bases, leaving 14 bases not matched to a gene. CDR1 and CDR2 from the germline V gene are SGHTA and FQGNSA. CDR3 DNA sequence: TGTGCCAGCAGCCAAGGACAGGTGGCGAGTTTCGAAAAACTGTTTTTT. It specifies CASSQGQVASFEKLFF.

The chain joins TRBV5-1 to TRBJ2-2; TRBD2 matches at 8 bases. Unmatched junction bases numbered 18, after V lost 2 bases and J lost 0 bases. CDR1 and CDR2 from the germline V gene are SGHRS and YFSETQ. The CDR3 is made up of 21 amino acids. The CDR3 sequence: CASSFMNPGFGLAANTGELFF. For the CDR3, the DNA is TGCGCCAGCAGCTTCATGAATCCGGGCTTCGGACTAGCCGCGAACACCGGGGAGCTGTTTTTT. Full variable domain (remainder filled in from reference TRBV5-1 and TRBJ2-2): KAGVTQTPRYLIKTRGQQVTLSCSPISGHRSVSWYQQTPGQGLQFLFEYFSETQRNKGNFPGRFSGRQFSNSRSEMNVSTLELGDSALYLCASSFMNPGFGLAANTGELFFGEGSRLTVL.

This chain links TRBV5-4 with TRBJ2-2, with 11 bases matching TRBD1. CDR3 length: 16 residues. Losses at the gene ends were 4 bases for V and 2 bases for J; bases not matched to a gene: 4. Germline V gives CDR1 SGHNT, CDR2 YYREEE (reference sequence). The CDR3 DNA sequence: TGTGCCAGCAGCCTCGGGACAGGGGGAAACACCGGGGAGCTGTTTTTT. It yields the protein CASSLGTGGNTGELFF.

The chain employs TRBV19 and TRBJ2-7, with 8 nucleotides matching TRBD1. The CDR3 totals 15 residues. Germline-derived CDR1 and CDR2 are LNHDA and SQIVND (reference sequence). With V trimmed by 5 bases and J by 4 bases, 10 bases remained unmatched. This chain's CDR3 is CASSSTSGTGYEQYF. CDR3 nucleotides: TGTGCCAGTAGTTCCACCTCCGGGACAGGATACGAGCAGTACTTC.

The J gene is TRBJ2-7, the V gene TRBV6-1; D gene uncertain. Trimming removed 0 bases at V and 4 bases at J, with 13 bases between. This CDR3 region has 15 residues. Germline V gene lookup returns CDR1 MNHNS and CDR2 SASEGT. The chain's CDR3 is CASSEAINSGYEQYF. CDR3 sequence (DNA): TGTGCCAGCAGTGAAGCGATCAACTCCGGGTACGAGCAGTACTTC.